This T cell receptor beta chain was sequenced in a study of identical twins. This clonotype was counted many times. Via MiXCR, TCRdb re-called the 5' RACE reads, giving one row per CDR3 protein. In the table there are approximately 250,000 distinct CDR3 sequences, roughly 7.1% of which are singletons. These sequences were also reported in another study, on T cells expressing NK-cell markers. That publication notes: A range of roughly 1.0-8% of CD8+ T cells consisted of dominant NKG2C+ clonotypes in a handful of donors.

The TCR originated in a woman between 18 and 30 years old in good health. Sequenced material: CD8+ T cells sorted from blood.

The CDR3 DNA reads as TGTGCCAGCAGTTCAGGGGGGTTGGTACAAGAGACCCAGTACTTC. Translated, it gives CASSSGGLVQETQYF. The gene calls are TRBV27 and TRBJ2-5, with a weak D call TRBD1 (7 bases). Trimming shortened V by 4 bases and J by 2 bases, and 14 bases separated the two germline ends. Germline V gene lookup returns CDR1 MNHEY and CDR2 SMNVEV (reference sequence). CDR3 length: 15 residues.